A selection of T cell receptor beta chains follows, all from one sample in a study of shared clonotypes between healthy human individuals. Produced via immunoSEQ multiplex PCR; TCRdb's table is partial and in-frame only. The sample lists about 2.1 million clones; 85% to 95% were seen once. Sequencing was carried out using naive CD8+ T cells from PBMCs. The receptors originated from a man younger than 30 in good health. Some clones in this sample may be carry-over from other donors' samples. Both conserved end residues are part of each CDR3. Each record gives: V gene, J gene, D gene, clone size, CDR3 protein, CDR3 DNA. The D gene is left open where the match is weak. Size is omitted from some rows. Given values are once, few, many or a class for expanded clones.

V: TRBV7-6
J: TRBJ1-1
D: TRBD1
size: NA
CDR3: CASSLGRGSEAFF
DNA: TGTGCCAGCAGCTTGGGCAGGGGGTCTGAAGCTTTCTTT

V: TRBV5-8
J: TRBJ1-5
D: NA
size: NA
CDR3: CASSLGPDIQPQHF
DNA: TGTGCCAGCAGCTTGGGGCCGGACATTCAGCCCCAGCATTTT

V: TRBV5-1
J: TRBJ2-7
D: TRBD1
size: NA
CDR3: CASSLSYLGTVTYEQYF
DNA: TGCGCCAGCAGCTTATCCTACCTCGGGACAGTTACCTACGAGCAGTACTTC

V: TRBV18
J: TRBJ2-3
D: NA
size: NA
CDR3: CASSPPFNSTDTQYF
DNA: TGTGCCAGCTCACCCCCTTTTAACAGCACAGATACGCAGTATTTT

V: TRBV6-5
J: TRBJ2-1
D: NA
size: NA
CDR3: CASAIGQVPYNEQFF
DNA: TGTGCCAGCGCTATCGGTCAGGTCCCCTACAATGAGCAGTTCTTC

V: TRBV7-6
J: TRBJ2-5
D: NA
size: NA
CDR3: CASSTRETQYF
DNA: TGTGCCAGCAGCACCCGAGAGACCCAGTACTTC

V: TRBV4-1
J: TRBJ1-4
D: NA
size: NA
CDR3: CASSQDPRPEGKLFF
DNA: TGCGCCAGCAGCCAAGATCCCCGTCCGGAGGGAAAACTGTTTTTT

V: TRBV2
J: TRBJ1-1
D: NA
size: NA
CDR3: CASSDSGAPYTEAFF
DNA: TGTGCCAGCAGTGATAGCGGGGCACCATACACTGAAGCTTTCTTT

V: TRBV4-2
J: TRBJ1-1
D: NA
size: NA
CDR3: CASSRDTGSPMNTEAFF
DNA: TGTGCCAGCAGCCGTGATACAGGGTCCCCGATGAACACTGAAGCTTTCTTT

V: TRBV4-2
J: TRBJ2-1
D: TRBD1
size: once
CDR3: CASSDRELGGEQFF
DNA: TGTGCCAGCAGCGACAGGGAACTTGGAGGTGAGCAGTTCTTC

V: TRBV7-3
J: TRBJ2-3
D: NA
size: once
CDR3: CASSQTSADTQYF
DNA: TGTGCCAGCAGCCAAACTAGTGCAGATACGCAGTATTTT

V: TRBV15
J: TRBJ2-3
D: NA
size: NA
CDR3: CATSRDGKSTDTQYF
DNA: TGTGCCACCAGCAGAGATGGCAAGAGCACAGATACGCAGTATTTT

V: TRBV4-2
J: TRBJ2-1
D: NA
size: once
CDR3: CASSHPSGHEQFF
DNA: TGTGCCAGCAGCCATCCCTCGGGCCATGAGCAGTTCTTC

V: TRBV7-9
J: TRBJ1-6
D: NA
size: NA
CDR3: CASSHGTRLSSSPLHF
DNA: TGTGCCAGCAGCCACGGGACAAGGCTATCGAGCTCACCCCTCCACTTT

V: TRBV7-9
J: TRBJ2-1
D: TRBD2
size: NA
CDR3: CASSPPGGSYNEQFF
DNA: TGTGCCAGCAGCCCGCCGGGGGGCTCCTACAATGAGCAGTTCTTC

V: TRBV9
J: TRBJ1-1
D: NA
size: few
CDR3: CASSVAQRDTEAFF
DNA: TGTGCCAGCAGCGTAGCGCAGCGGGACACTGAAGCTTTCTTT

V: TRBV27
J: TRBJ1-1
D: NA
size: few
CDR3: CASKPGSSGTEAFF
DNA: TGTGCCAGCAAACCCGGTTCCTCGGGGACTGAAGCTTTCTTT

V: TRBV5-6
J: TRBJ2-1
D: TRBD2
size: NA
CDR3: CASSLGLAGVYEQFF
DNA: TGTGCCAGCAGCTTGGGCCTAGCGGGAGTCTATGAGCAGTTCTTC

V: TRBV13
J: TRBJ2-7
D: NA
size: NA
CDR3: CASSFGTDPYEQYF
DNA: TGTGCCAGCAGCTTCGGGACGGACCCCTACGAGCAGTACTTC

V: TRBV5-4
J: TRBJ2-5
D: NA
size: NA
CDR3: CASSPGGQGFRGQETQYF
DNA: TGTGCCAGCAGCCCCGGGGGGCAGGGTTTCCGGGGGCAAGAGACCCAGTACTTC

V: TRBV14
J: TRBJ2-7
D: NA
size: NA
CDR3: CASSQVAPTPFSHEQYF
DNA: TGTGCCAGCAGCCAAGTAGCACCGACGCCCTTCTCCCACGAGCAGTACTTC

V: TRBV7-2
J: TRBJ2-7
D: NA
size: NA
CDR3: CASSLVGQAYEQYF
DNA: TGTGCCAGCAGCTTAGTCGGGCAGGCATACGAGCAGTACTTC

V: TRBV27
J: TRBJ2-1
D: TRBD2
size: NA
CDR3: CASTPGTSGQNEQFF
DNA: TGTGCCAGCACGCCCGGGACTAGCGGCCAAAATGAGCAGTTCTTC